Within the sample, the clone carrying this TCR beta chain is medium-sized. Antigen unknown. The data were obtained in a study of liver allograft versus peripheral blood T cells. Study summary: Recipients' peripheral blood supplied the T cell receptor repertoires against which those in transplanted livers were compared.

V was cut by 2 bases and J by 5 bases, with 6 bases left in between. Per germline, CDR1 KGHSH and CDR2 LQKENI. The CDR3 runs to 12 residues. TCRdb reprocessed the reads with MiXCR, giving one entry per CDR3 protein. Found here are roughly 14,000 distinct CDR3 sequences, around 20% of them singletons; the top ten hold around 5.8%. Overall study results and limits: Intragraft liver T cell receptor repertoires reportedly differed from peripheral blood repertoires.

The V call is TRBV18, the J call TRBJ1-1; no clear D gene. The origin of this receptor is a human patient who had a liver transplant. The graft donor may have contributed some T cells. CDR3 protein: CASSPTRTEAFF. CDR3 in DNA: TGTGCCAGCTCACCAACGCGGACTGAAGCTTTCTTT.